These T cell receptor beta chains were read from a single sample in a study of PD-L1 blockade in urothelial cancer. The table came from immunoSEQ multiplex PCR; TCRdb's copy has only in-frame clones and leaves some out. The sample has around 110,000 clones, roughly 90% seen once. The sample was PBMCs, taken around atezolizumab (anti-PD-L1) treatment. The origin of the receptors is a man aged 55-75 years with urothelial cancer. Each CDR3 is given with its conserved first and last residue. D genes are given only for firm matches. The listing skips clone size in some rows; elsewhere it reads once, few, many or a size class.

abundance	v_gene	d_gene	j_gene	CDR3aa	CDR3nt
.	TRBV5-1	TRBD1	TRBJ1-6	CASSQGQMNSPLHF	TGCGCCAGCAGCCAGGGACAGATGAATTCACCCCTCCACTTT
.	TRBV7-3	TRBD1	TRBJ2-3	CASSPRTGGSDTQYF	TGTGCCAGCAGCCCCCGGACAGGGGGTTCAGATACGCAGTATTTT
.	TRBV15	.	TRBJ2-5	CATSRGGLETQYF	TGTGCCACCAGCAGAGGGGGGCTGGAGACCCAGTACTTC
.	TRBV4-1	.	TRBJ1-6	CASSQVPTSSYNSPLHF	TGCGCCAGCAGCCAGGTCCCAACAAGCTCCTATAATTCACCCCTCCACTTT
.	TRBV7-2	TRBD1	TRBJ1-4	CASSSSSSQGDGKKLFF	TGTGCCAGCAGCTCCAGCTCCTCACAGGGGGATGGAAAAAAACTGTTTTTT
.	TRBV18	TRBD1	TRBJ1-2	CASSPTPTGTGWYSYTF	TGTGCCAGCTCACCAACCCCAACCGGGACAGGATGGTACAGCTACACCTTC
.	TRBV4-1	TRBD1	TRBJ1-6	CASSQLDRENSPLHF	TGCGCCAGCAGCCAACTAGACAGGGAGAATTCACCCCTCCACTTT
.	TRBV9	.	TRBJ2-3	CASSVASELVSTDTQYF	TGTGCCAGCAGCGTAGCATCAGAACTAGTAAGCACAGATACGCAGTATTTT
once	TRBV5-1	.	TRBJ2-7	CASSSGTGAYEQYF	TGCGCCAGCAGCTCGGGGACGGGAGCCTACGAGCAGTACTTC
.	TRBV10-3	TRBD2	TRBJ2-7	CAISASSGRDTYEQYF	TGTGCCATCAGCGCCTCCAGCGGGAGGGATACCTACGAGCAGTACTTC
.	TRBV5-1	TRBD1	TRBJ2-7	CASRTGGDEQYF	TGCGCCAGCAGGACAGGGGGCGACGAGCAGTACTTC
few	TRBV5-6	TRBD1	TRBJ1-1	CASSRQGLGTEAFF	TGTGCCAGCAGCCGACAGGGGTTAGGGACTGAAGCTTTCTTT
.	TRBV27	TRBD1	TRBJ1-2	CASSSSGTANYGYTF	TGTGCCAGCAGTTCTTCCGGGACAGCTAACTATGGCTACACCTTC
.	TRBV7-2	TRBD2	TRBJ2-5	CASSLVPAGGQETQYF	TGTGCCAGCAGCTTAGTGCCAGCGGGAGGGCAAGAGACCCAGTACTTC
.	TRBV27	TRBD2	TRBJ2-3	CASMRLAYTDTQYF	TGTGCCAGCATGAGACTAGCCTACACAGATACGCAGTATTTT
.	TRBV5-1	.	TRBJ1-2	CASSLTINYGYTF	TGCGCCAGCAGCCTCACAATTAACTATGGCTACACCTTC
.	TRBV4-2	TRBD2	TRBJ2-7	CASSQEPRAGGIYEQYF	TGTGCCAGCAGCCAAGAGCCGCGAGCGGGGGGCATCTACGAGCAGTACTTC
.	TRBV19	TRBD2	TRBJ2-7	CASSRLAESSYEQYF	TGTGCCAGTAGTAGACTAGCGGAGAGCTCCTACGAGCAGTACTTC
.	TRBV7-8	TRBD1	TRBJ2-7	CASSLGGQSTYEQYF	TGTGCCAGCAGCTTAGGGGGACAGTCGACCTACGAGCAGTACTTC
.	TRBV12-5	.	TRBJ2-2	CASGPYVFQGSGTGELFF	TGTGCTAGTGGTCCCTATGTGTTTCAGGGTTCGGGCACCGGGGAGCTGTTTTTT
.	TRBV5-1	TRBD1	TRBJ2-2	CASRDSRQGETGELFF	TGCGCCAGCAGGGACTCAAGACAGGGAGAAACCGGGGAGCTGTTTTTT
.	TRBV25-1	TRBD2	TRBJ2-4	CASSETTSGLIAKNIQYF	TGTGCCAGCAGTGAAACGACTAGCGGTTTGATAGCCAAAAACATTCAGTACTTC
.	TRBV9	TRBD1	TRBJ2-1	CASSQGTGYNEQFF	TGTGCCAGCAGCCAGGGGACAGGCTACAATGAGCAGTTCTTC
.	TRBV7-9	.	TRBJ2-3	CASSLVGGHTDTQYF	TGTGCCAGCAGCTTAGTAGGGGGTCACACAGATACGCAGTATTTT
.	TRBV29-1	TRBD2	TRBJ2-7	CSAGTSGAYEQYF	TGCAGCGCCGGGACTAGCGGGGCATACGAGCAGTACTTC
few	TRBV12-5	TRBD1	TRBJ2-1	CASRDRLFNEQFF	TGTGCTAGCCGGGACAGGCTCTTTAATGAGCAGTTCTTC
.	TRBV14	TRBD1	TRBJ1-1	CASSQTGVTEAFF	TGTGCCAGCAGCCAAACAGGGGTCACTGAAGCTTTCTTT
.	TRBV5-1	.	TRBJ1-1	CASSLGDTEAFF	TGCGCCAGCAGCTTGGGAGACACTGAAGCTTTCTTT
.	TRBV14	.	TRBJ2-3	CASSLLPGGLDTQYF	TGTGCCAGCAGCCTTCTACCGGGGGGCCTGGATACGCAGTATTTT
.	TRBV6-1	TRBD1	TRBJ1-5	CASIRGQGGNQPQHF	TGTGCCAGCATCCGGGGACAGGGGGGGAATCAGCCCCAGCATTTT
.	TRBV10-2	TRBD1	TRBJ1-5	CASSPGQGGQPQHF	TGCGCCAGCAGCCCCGGACAGGGGGGGCAGCCCCAGCATTTT
.	TRBV9	.	TRBJ2-2	CASSANEGGELFF	TGTGCCAGCAGCGCGAACGAGGGCGGGGAGCTGTTTTTT
.	TRBV7-8	TRBD1	TRBJ2-7	CASRIGQGSYEQYF	TGTGCCAGCAGGATAGGACAGGGATCCTACGAGCAGTACTTC
.	TRBV5-1	TRBD1	TRBJ2-7	CASSIRGTAYEQYF	TGCGCCAGCAGCATCAGGGGGACCGCCTACGAGCAGTACTTC
.	TRBV5-1	TRBD1	TRBJ2-6	CASSSTGAGANVLTF	TGCGCCAGCAGCAGTACAGGGGCTGGGGCCAACGTCCTGACTTTC
.	TRBV18	TRBD2	TRBJ2-5	CASSPIRLAGGETQYF	TGTGCCAGCTCACCAATTCGACTAGCGGGCGGTGAGACCCAGTACTTC
few	TRBV4-2	.	TRBJ2-7	CASSQRDDDLYEQYF	TGTGCCAGCAGCCAGCGGGACGACGATCTCTACGAGCAGTACTTC
.	TRBV4-1	TRBD2	TRBJ2-5	CASSQGLAGMETQYF	TGCGCCAGCAGCCAAGGACTAGCGGGGATGGAGACCCAGTACTTC
.	TRBV10-3	TRBD2	TRBJ2-7	CAISESTSGSYEQYF	TGTGCCATCAGTGAGTCGACTAGCGGATCCTACGAGCAGTACTTC
.	TRBV6-5	.	TRBJ2-3	CASSYDPQTNTDTQYF	TGTGCCAGCAGTTACGATCCCCAAACAAACACAGATACGCAGTATTTT
once	TRBV6-6	.	TRBJ1-2	CASGRPGDGNYGYTF	TGTGCCAGCGGAAGACCGGGGGACGGCAACTATGGCTACACCTTC
.	TRBV11-1	TRBD1	TRBJ1-1	CASSWRGQDGTEAFF	TGTGCCAGCAGCTGGAGGGGGCAGGACGGCACTGAAGCTTTCTTT
.	TRBV7-9	TRBD1	TRBJ1-2	CASSSDRVRDGYTF	TGTGCCAGCAGCTCGGACAGGGTGCGGGATGGCTACACCTTC
.	TRBV4-3	.	TRBJ2-2	CASSQNSRVNTGELFF	TGCGCCAGCAGCCAGAACTCCAGGGTTAACACCGGGGAGCTGTTTTTT
.	TRBV18	TRBD1	TRBJ1-5	CASSLNQPGQNQPQHF	TGTGCCAGCTCACTCAATCAGCCGGGACAGAATCAGCCCCAGCATTTT
.	TRBV30	.	TRBJ2-5	CAWSRGRLETQYF	TGTGCCTGGAGCAGGGGGAGGCTGGAGACCCAGTACTTC
once	TRBV7-3	TRBD2	TRBJ2-1	CASSLRLAGNNEQFF	TGTGCCAGCAGCCTACGACTAGCGGGGAACAATGAGCAGTTCTTC
.	TRBV30	.	TRBJ2-3	CAWSVVGGSTDTQYF	TGTGCCTGGAGTGTAGTCGGGGGATCCACAGATACGCAGTATTTT
few	TRBV2	.	TRBJ2-1	CASHRDNSYNEQFF	TGTGCCAGCCATAGGGACAACTCCTACAATGAGCAGTTCTTC
.	TRBV15	.	TRBJ1-4	CATSRVPSEKLFF	TGTGCCACCAGCAGAGTACCAAGCGAAAAACTGTTTTTT
many	TRBV5-4	.	TRBJ1-1	CASSLDSLTAAEAFF	TGTGCCAGCAGCTTGGACAGTCTAACGGCCGCTGAAGCTTTCTTT
.	TRBV19	.	TRBJ2-7	CASSIRTGASTGYEQYF	TGTGCCAGTAGTATCCGCACAGGTGCCTCCACCGGATACGAGCAGTACTTC
.	TRBV19	TRBD2	TRBJ2-1	CATGTSGTNEQFF	TGTGCCACCGGGACTAGCGGGACCAATGAGCAGTTCTTC
.	TRBV28	TRBD1	TRBJ2-1	CASMWTGGQQFF	TGTGCCAGCATGTGGACAGGCGGACAGCAGTTCTTC
once	TRBV6-4	TRBD1	TRBJ1-1	CASSDSPLGTGAEAFF	TGTGCCAGCAGTGACTCCCCTTTAGGGACAGGCGCTGAAGCTTTCTTT